Following are 20 T cell receptor beta chains from one sample sequenced in a study of blood T cell repertoires in COVID-19. TCRdb's table, derived via immunoSEQ multiplex PCR, lists solely in-frame clones and lacks some. The sample has 410,000 or so clones; roughly 90% are singletons. Sequencing was carried out using peripheral blood. These receptors all come from a woman in her thirties or forties with COVID-19, enrolled during active disease.

V gene TRBV15 combines with J gene TRBJ1-1; TRBD1 matches at 10 bases. This CDR3 is 16 amino acids long. Germline lookup yields CDR1 LNHNV and CDR2 YYDKDF (reference sequence). J gave up 6 bases and V 3 bases, and 10 bases lay outside the gene matches. DNA of the CDR3: TGTGCCACCAGCAGCCCCCCGGGACAGGGGATAGCTGAAGCTTTCTTT. This codes for CATSSPPGQGIAEAFF.

The chain links TRBV19 to TRBJ1-2, with D possibly matching TRBD1 (6 bases). The CDR3 is 16 residues long. Germline CDR1 reads LNHDA; CDR2 reads SQIVND (reference sequence). The germline V and J ends were trimmed by 0 bases and 3 bases, with 14 bases remaining between them. CDR3: CASSIDFRGFDYGYTF. In DNA form, the CDR3 reads TGTGCCAGTAGTATAGACTTCAGGGGATTCGACTATGGCTACACCTTC. The whole variable domain, filled in from reference TRBV19 and TRBJ1-2, reads DGGITQSPKYLFRKEGQNVTLSCEQNLNHDAMYWYRQDPGQGLRLIYYSQIVNDFQKGDIAEGYSVSREKKESFPLTVTSAQKNPTAFYLCASSIDFRGFDYGYTFGSGTRLTVV.

This rearrangement joins TRBV11-2 to TRBJ2-1; D may be TRBD2 (6 bases). CDR3 length: 13 residues. Per germline, CDR1 SGHAT and CDR2 FQNNGV. The V end lost 0 bases, the J end lost 12 bases, and 12 bases lay between the germline ends. The CDR3 protein is CASSLDRFGGQFF. CDR3 bases: TGTGCCAGCAGCTTAGATCGGTTCGGGGGGCAGTTCTTC. The full variable domain, with the rest looked up from reference TRBV11-2 and TRBJ2-1, is EAGVAQSPRYKIIEKRQSVAFWCNPISGHATLYWYQQILGQGPKLLIQFQNNGVVDDSQLPKDRFSAERLKGVDSTLKIQPAKLEDSAVYLCASSLDRFGGQFFGPGTRLTVL.

This chain joins TRBV29-1 and TRBJ1-4; tentative D call: TRBD1 (5 bases). From germline, CDR1 is SQVTM and CDR2 ANQGSEA. With 6 bases removed from V and 8 bases from J, the gap between germline ends came to 16 bases. There are 13 residues in the CDR3. CDR3 protein: CSVGISGGEKLFF. CDR3 coding DNA: TGCAGCGTGGGGATATCCGGGGGGGAAAAACTGTTTTTT.

V is TRBV6-4 and J is TRBJ2-3, with TRBD2 identical over 9 bases. The CDR3 sequence is 16 residues long. CDR1 MRHNA and CDR2 SNTAGT come from the germline V gene. V shed 0 bases and J 6 bases; nucleotides not matched to a gene: 7. CDR3: CASSDSAAGGLDTQYF. In DNA form, the CDR3 reads TGTGCCAGCAGTGACTCAGCAGCGGGGGGTTTGGATACGCAGTATTTT.

The genes are TRBV7-3 and TRBJ1-6; perhaps TRBD1 as D (6 bases). CDR3 length equals 13 residues. V was cut by 4 bases and J by 8 bases, with 9 bases left in between. Germline V gene sequence: CDR1 SGHTA, CDR2 FQGTGA. The CDR3 region has the DNA TGTGCCAGCAGCTCATACAGGGATTCACCCCTCCACTTT. Translation gives CASSSYRDSPLHF.

The chain combines TRBV14 with TRBJ1-2; tentative D call: TRBD1 (6 bases). Germline-derived CDR1 and CDR2 are SGHDN and FVKESK. V lost 4 bases and J 4 bases, leaving 16 bases between the germline ends. CDR3 length: 15 residues. CDR3 bases: TGTGCCAGCAGCCCCCTGACAGGTCCTCTCTATGGCTACACCTTC. This sequence encodes CASSPLTGPLYGYTF.

The chain has TRBV5-1 and TRBJ2-7, with D tentatively TRBD1 (5 bases). CDR3 length equals 14 residues. V lost 0 bases and J 3 bases, leaving 10 bases between the germline ends. Germline V lookup: CDR1 SGHRS, CDR2 YFSETQ. In nucleotides, the CDR3 is TGCGCCAGCAGCTTGGGACAGTTGGTCTACGAGCAGTACTTC. This encodes CASSLGQLVYEQYF.

The V gene is TRBV28, the J gene TRBJ1-1; 10 nucleotides line up with TRBD1. With 2 bases clipped from V and 10 bases from J, the junction kept 7 bases outside the gene matches. In germline, CDR1 is MDHEN, CDR2 SYDVKM. The CDR3 has 14 amino acids. The DNA of the CDR3 is TGTGCCAGCAGTTTACCCAGACAGGGGGCCTTAGCTTTCTTT. Residues: CASSLPRQGALAFF.

The chain combines TRBV7-9 with TRBJ2-1; 7 positions agree with TRBD2. Germline-derived CDR1 and CDR2 are SEHNR and FQNEAQ (reference sequence). The V gene end was trimmed by 4 bases and the J gene end by 0 bases; junction bases not matched to a gene: 9. This CDR3 region has 17 residues. The chain's CDR3 is CASSSPMRELSYNEQFF. DNA for the CDR3: TGTGCCAGCAGCTCACCCATGCGGGAGCTCTCCTACAATGAGCAGTTCTTC.

This chain links TRBV7-2 with TRBJ2-1; D gene ambiguous. Germline V CDR1 and CDR2: SGHTA, FQGNSA. This CDR3 has 11 residues. The germline V and J ends were trimmed by 3 bases and 11 bases, with 8 bases remaining between them. The CDR3 bases are TGTGCCAGCAGCTTTGTGGAGCAGCAGTTCTTC. Its translation: CASSFVEQQFF.

This clone has a single count. V is TRBV6-2 or TRBV6-3 and J is TRBJ1-2; 7 bases fit TRBD1. The CDR3 length is 13 residues. In germline, CDR1 is MNHEY, CDR2 SVGEGT. Trimming at V came to 8 bases and at J to 7 bases, leaving 10 bases not matched to a gene. CDR3 DNA sequence: TGTGCCAGCCGTTTCCGACAGGGTCTTGGCTACACCTTC. Protein sequence: CASRFRQGLGYTF.

This chain uses TRBV6-5 with TRBJ1-4, with TRBD1 identical over 7 bases. The CDR3 consists of 13 residues. Per the germline V gene, CDR1 is MNHEY and CDR2 is SVGAGI. With V trimmed by 4 bases and J by 8 bases, 4 bases remained unmatched. The CDR3 loop is CASSWDRREKLFF. CDR3 in DNA: TGTGCCAGCAGTTGGGACAGAAGGGAAAAACTGTTTTTT.

The V and J genes are TRBV7-9 and TRBJ2-3; 8 bases align to TRBD1. The V segment lost 6 bases and the J segment 3 bases; nucleotides outside the gene matches: 8. The CDR3 is 15 amino acids. Per the germline V gene, CDR1 is SEHNR and CDR2 is FQNEAQ (reference sequence). In DNA form, the CDR3 reads TGTGCCAGCAGAACAGGGGGACATGGTACAGATACGCAGTATTTT. This codes for CASRTGGHGTDTQYF.

The chain is built from TRBV5-1 and TRBJ2-2; no clear D gene. This CDR3 has 15 residues. CDR1 and CDR2 from the germline V gene are SGHRS and YFSETQ. The V gene lost 2 bases and the J gene lost 1 base, with 9 bases spanning the gap. The chain's CDR3 is CASSFIAENTGELFF. The CDR3 DNA sequence: TGCGCCAGCAGCTTTATCGCGGAGAACACCGGGGAGCTGTTTTTT. Variable domain in full (rest from reference TRBV5-1 and TRBJ2-2): KAGVTQTPRYLIKTRGQQVTLSCSPISGHRSVSWYQQTPGQGLQFLFEYFSETQRNKGNFPGRFSGRQFSNSRSEMNVSTLELGDSALYLCASSFIAENTGELFFGEGSRLTVL.

This chain joins TRBV6-6 and TRBJ2-1; TRBD2 matches at 12 bases. Germline V gene lookup returns CDR1 MNHNY and CDR2 SVGAGI (reference sequence). V was pared by 7 bases and J by 9 bases, with 10 bases of the junction left unmatched. This CDR3 contains 15 residues. CDR3 bases: TGTGCCAGCATCGGCCTAGCGGGAGGGCCCGGTGAGCAGTTCTTC. It specifies CASIGLAGGPGEQFF.

The count of this clone is one. The gene calls are TRBV27 and TRBJ2-1; 8 nucleotides agree with TRBD1. Germline CDR1 reads MNHEY; CDR2 reads SMNVEV (reference sequence). V lost 5 bases to trimming and J lost 5 bases; unmatched junction nucleotides: 5. The CDR3 loop spans 14 amino acids. In DNA, the CDR3 is TGTGCCAGCAGTCAGTACAGGGGGAACAATGAGCAGTTCTTC. This sequence encodes CASSQYRGNNEQFF.

This clone was observed a single time. The gene calls are TRBV5-4 and TRBJ2-6, with TRBD1 as a possible D gene (6 bases). V lost 4 bases and J lost 2, with 10 bases in between. CDR3 size: 15 residues. Germline assignment: CDR1 SGHNT and CDR2 YYREEE (reference sequence). DNA of the CDR3: TGTGCCAGCAGCCAGGGGTCGACTGGGGCCAACGTCCTGACTTTC. This encodes CASSQGSTGANVLTF.

The chain links TRBV19 to TRBJ1-4, with TRBD1 as a possible D gene (6 bases). V dropped 1 base and J dropped 8 bases, with 14 bases sitting between them. CDR1 is LNHDA and CDR2 is SQIVND in the germline V gene (reference sequence). The CDR3 runs to 15 residues. The DNA of the CDR3 is TGTGCCAGTAGTATAGCCGGAACAGGGAAGGAAAAACTGTTTTTT. Encoded protein: CASSIAGTGKEKLFF.

The gene calls are TRBV19 and TRBJ2-1, with D possibly matching TRBD1 (5 bases). From germline, CDR1 is LNHDA and CDR2 SQIVND (reference sequence). Trimming cost V 4 bases and J 5 bases, with 15 bases left between them. The CDR3 consists of 15 residues. The CDR3 spells CASSRQVQGNNEQFF. The DNA for the CDR3 is TGTGCCAGTAGTAGGCAGGTTCAGGGTAACAATGAGCAGTTCTTC.